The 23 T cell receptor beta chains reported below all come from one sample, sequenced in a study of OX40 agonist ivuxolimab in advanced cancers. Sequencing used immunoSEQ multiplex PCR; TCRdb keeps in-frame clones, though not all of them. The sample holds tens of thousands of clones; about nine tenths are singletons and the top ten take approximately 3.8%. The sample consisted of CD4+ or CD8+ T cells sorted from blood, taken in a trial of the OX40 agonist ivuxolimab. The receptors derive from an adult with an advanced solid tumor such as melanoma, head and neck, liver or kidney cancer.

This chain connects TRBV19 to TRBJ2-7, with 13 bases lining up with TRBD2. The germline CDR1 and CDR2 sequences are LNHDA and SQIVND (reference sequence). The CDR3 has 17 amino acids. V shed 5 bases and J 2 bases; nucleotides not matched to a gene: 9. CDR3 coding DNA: TGTGCCAGTAGTCGGACTAGCGGGAGCCTCGTACCCTACGAGCAGTACTTC. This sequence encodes CASSRTSGSLVPYEQYF. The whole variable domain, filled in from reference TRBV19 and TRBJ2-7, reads DGGITQSPKYLFRKEGQNVTLSCEQNLNHDAMYWYRQDPGQGLRLIYYSQIVNDFQKGDIAEGYSVSREKKESFPLTVTSAQKNPTAFYLCASSRTSGSLVPYEQYFGPGTRLTVT.

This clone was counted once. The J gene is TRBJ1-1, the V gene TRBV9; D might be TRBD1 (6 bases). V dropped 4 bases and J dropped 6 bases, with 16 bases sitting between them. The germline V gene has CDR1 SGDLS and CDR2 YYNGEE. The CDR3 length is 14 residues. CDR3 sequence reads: CASSLGPWGPEAFF. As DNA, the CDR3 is TGTGCCAGCAGCCTCGGACCGTGGGGGCCTGAAGCTTTCTTT.

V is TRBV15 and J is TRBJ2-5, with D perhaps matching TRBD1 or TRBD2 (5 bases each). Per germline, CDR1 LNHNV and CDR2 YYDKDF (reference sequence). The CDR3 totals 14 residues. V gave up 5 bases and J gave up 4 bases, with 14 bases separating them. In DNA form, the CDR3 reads TGTGCCACCAGCCGGGACCTGGGGAGAGAGACCCAGTACTTC. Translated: CATSRDLGRETQYF.

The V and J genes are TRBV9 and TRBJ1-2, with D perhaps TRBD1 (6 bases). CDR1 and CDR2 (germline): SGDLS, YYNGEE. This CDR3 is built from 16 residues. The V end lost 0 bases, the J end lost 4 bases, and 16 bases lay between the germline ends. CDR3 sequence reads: CASSVAPDSLTYGYTF. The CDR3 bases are TGTGCCAGCAGCGTAGCCCCGGACAGTCTTACCTATGGCTACACCTTC.

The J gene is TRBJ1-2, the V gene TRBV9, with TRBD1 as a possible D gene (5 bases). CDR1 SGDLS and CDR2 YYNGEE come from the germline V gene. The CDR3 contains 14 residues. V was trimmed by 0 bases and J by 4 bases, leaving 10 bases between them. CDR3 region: CASSVVAQGYGYTF. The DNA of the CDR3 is TGTGCCAGCAGCGTAGTAGCCCAGGGCTATGGCTACACCTTC. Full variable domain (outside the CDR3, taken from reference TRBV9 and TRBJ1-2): DSGVTQTPKHLITATGQRVTLRCSPRSGDLSVYWYQQSLDQGLQFLIQYYNGEERAKGNILERFSAQQFPDLHSELNLSSLELGDSALYFCASSVVAQGYGYTFGSGTRLTVV.

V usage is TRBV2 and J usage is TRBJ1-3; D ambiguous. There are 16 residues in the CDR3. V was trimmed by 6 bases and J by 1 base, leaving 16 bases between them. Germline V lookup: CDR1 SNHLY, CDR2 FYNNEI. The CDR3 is CASRDRLIGSGNTIYF. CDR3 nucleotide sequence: TGTGCCAGCAGGGACCGACTCATTGGATCTGGAAACACCATATATTTT.

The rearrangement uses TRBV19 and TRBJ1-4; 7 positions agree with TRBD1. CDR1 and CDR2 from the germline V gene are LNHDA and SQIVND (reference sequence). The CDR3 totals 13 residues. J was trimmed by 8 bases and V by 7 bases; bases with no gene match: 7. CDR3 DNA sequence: TGTGCCAGTAATCGACAGGGCGGGGAAAAACTGTTTTTT. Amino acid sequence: CASNRQGGEKLFF.

CDR3 amino acids: CASSSRGAGELFF. Here the CDR3 DNA reads TGTGCCAGCAGCTCGAGGGGCGCCGGGGAGCTGTTTTTT. The chain recombines TRBV11-3 with TRBJ2-2; the D call may be TRBD1 or TRBD2 (5 bases each). This CDR3 has 13 amino acids. The V end was cut by 4 bases, the J end by 6 bases, with 9 bases between. Per germline, CDR1 SGHNT and CDR2 YENEEA.

The CDR3 reads CASRQGQAINQPQHF. The CDR3 DNA is TGTGCCAGCAGACAGGGACAGGCAATCAATCAGCCCCAGCATTTT. The chain has TRBV5-8 and TRBJ1-5; 8 bases fit TRBD1. Germline loops: CDR1 SGHTS, CDR2 YDEGEE. With V trimmed by 5 bases and J by 3 bases, 7 bases remained unmatched. The CDR3 length is 15 residues. Combining the CDR3 with reference TRBV5-8 and TRBJ1-5 gives the whole variable domain EAGVTQSPTHLIKTRGQQATLRCSPISGHTSVYWYQQALGLGLQFLLWYDEGEERNRGNFPPRFSGRQFPNYSSELNVNALELEDSALYLCASRQGQAINQPQHFGDGTRLSIL.

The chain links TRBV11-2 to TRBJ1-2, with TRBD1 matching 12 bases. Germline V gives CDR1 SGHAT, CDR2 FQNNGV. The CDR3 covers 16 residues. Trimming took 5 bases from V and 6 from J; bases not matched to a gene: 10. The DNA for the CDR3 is TGTGCCAGCAGCCCCGGGACAGGGGGCATAATCCATGGCTACACCTTC. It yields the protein CASSPGTGGIIHGYTF.

The CDR3 DNA is TGTGCCAGCAGCCAAGTTTCTCTACCCCTCCACTTT. This encodes CASSQVSLPLHF. V usage is TRBV14 and J usage is TRBJ1-6; D remains ambiguous. Trimming removed 1 base at V and 12 bases at J, with 7 bases between. The CDR3 runs to 12 residues. Germline CDR1 reads SGHDN; CDR2 reads FVKESK.

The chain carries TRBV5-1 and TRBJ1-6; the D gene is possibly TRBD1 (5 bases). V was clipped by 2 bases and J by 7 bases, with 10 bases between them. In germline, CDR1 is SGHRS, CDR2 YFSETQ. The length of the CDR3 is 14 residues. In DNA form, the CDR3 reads TGCGCCAGCAGCTTAGATGGGGGGAATTCACCCCTCCACTTT. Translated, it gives CASSLDGGNSPLHF.

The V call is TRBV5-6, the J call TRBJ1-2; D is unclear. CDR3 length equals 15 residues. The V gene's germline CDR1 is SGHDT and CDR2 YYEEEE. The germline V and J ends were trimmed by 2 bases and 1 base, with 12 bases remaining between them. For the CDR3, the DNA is TGTGCCAGCAGCTTCACCGCGGCACATAACTATGGCTACACCTTC. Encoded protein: CASSFTAAHNYGYTF.

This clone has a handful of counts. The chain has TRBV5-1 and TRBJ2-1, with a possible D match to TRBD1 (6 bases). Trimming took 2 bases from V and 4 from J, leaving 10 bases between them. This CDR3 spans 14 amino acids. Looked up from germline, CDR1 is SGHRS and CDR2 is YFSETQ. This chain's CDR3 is CASSFRDTYNEQFF. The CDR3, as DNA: TGCGCCAGCAGCTTCCGGGACACTTACAATGAGCAGTTCTTC.

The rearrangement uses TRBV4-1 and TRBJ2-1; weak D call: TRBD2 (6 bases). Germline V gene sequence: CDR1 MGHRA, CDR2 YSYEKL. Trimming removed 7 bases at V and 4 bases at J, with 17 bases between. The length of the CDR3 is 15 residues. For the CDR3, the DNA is TGCGCCAGCACCCTTAGCGGTACCATTTACAATGAGCAGTTCTTC. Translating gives CASTLSGTIYNEQFF.

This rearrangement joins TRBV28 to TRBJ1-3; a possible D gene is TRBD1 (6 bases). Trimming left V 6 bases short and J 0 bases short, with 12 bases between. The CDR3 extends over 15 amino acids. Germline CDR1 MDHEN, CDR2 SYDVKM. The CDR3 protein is CASSPGQISGNTIYF. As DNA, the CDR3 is TGTGCCAGCAGCCCTGGACAGATCTCTGGAAACACCATATATTTT.

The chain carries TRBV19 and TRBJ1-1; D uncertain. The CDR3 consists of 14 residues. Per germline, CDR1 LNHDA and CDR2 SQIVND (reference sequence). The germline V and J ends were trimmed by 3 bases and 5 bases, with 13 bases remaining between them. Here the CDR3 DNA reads TGTGCCAGTAGTATTGGTCGGACCTTAACTGAAGCTTTCTTT. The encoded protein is CASSIGRTLTEAFF. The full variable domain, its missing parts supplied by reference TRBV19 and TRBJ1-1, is DGGITQSPKYLFRKEGQNVTLSCEQNLNHDAMYWYRQDPGQGLRLIYYSQIVNDFQKGDIAEGYSVSREKKESFPLTVTSAQKNPTAFYLCASSIGRTLTEAFFGQGTRLTVV.

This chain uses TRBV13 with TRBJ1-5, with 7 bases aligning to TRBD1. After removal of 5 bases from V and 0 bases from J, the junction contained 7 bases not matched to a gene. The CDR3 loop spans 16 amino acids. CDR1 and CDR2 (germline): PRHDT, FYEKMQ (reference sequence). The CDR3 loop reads CASSTGGQYSNQPQHF. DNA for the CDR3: TGTGCCAGCAGCACCGGGGGACAGTATAGCAATCAGCCCCAGCATTTT.

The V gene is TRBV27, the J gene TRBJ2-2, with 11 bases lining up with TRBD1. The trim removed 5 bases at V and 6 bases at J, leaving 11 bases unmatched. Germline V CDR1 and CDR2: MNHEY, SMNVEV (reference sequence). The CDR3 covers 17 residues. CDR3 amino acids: CASSPPLGTGGAGELFF. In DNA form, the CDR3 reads TGTGCCAGCAGTCCCCCACTGGGGACAGGGGGGGCCGGGGAGCTGTTTTTT.

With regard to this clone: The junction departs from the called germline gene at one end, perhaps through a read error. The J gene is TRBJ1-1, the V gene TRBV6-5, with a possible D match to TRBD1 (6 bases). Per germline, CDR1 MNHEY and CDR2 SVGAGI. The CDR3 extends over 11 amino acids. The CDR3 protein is CASSRRDRIHF. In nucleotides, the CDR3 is TGTGCCAGCAGCCGCAGAGACAGGATCCACTTT.

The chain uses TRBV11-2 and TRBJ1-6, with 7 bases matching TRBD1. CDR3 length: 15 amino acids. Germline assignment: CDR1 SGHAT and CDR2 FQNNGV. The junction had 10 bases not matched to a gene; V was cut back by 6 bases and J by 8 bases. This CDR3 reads CASRWGAGGHSPLHF. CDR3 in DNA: TGTGCCAGCAGGTGGGGGGCAGGGGGTCATTCACCCCTCCACTTT. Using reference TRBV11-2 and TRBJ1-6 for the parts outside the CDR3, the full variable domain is EAGVAQSPRYKIIEKRQSVAFWCNPISGHATLYWYQQILGQGPKLLIQFQNNGVVDDSQLPKDRFSAERLKGVDSTLKIQPAKLEDSAVYLCASRWGAGGHSPLHFGNGTRLTVT.

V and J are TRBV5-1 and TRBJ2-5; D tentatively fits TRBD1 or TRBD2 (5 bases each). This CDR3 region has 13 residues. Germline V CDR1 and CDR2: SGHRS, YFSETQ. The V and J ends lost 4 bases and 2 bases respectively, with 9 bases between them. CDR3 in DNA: TGCGCCAGCAGCCCCGGGGCTCAAGAGACCCAGTACTTC. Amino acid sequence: CASSPGAQETQYF. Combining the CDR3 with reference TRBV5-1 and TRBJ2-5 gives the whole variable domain KAGVTQTPRYLIKTRGQQVTLSCSPISGHRSVSWYQQTPGQGLQFLFEYFSETQRNKGNFPGRFSGRQFSNSRSEMNVSTLELGDSALYLCASSPGAQETQYFGPGTRLLVL.

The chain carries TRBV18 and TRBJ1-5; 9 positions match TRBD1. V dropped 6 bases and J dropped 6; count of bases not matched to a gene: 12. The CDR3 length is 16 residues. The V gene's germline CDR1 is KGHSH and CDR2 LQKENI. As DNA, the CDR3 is TGTGCCAGCTCGGGAGGGGACAGGGAAGGATTTCAGCCCCAGCATTTT. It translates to CASSGGDREGFQPQHF.